A single sample is the source of the 30 T cell receptor beta chains below, sequenced in a study of naive and memory T cell subsets (dated by TCRdb to about 2017). The receptor library was made with 5' RACE. Data came from an Illumina MiSeq. The ligated cDNA was amplified in four rounds of PCR with nested alpha and beta constant region primers together with the SP2 primer. The public reads were reanalyzed by TCRdb: fastp trimming at Q25, MiXCR alignment, in-frame beta chains only. One record per CDR3 amino acid sequence lists the most common genes and DNA. This sample has roughly 56,000 distinct CDR3 sequences in its table, and 7% to 8.5% of those were observed once. The top ten hold roughly a tenth of the sample. Using 3' ligation of a UMI-containing oligonucleotide to TCR cDNA, the study laid out a robust and sensitive protocol to amplify, sequence and analyze TCRs. The source is a male donor in good health.

At least ten counts were recorded for this clonotype. The chain couples TRBV5-1 to TRBJ2-5, with a tentative D call TRBD2 (6 bases). The CDR3 has 15 residues. The germline V gene encodes CDR1 SGHRS and CDR2 YFSETQ. V lost 6 bases to trimming and J lost 4 bases, with 19 bases between them. DNA for the CDR3: TGCGCCAGCAAAAGCGGAGCGGGCAGTGTAGAGACCCAGTACTTC. Residues: CASKSGAGSVETQYF.

This clonotype was picked up a small number of times. This chain joins TRBV29-1 and TRBJ1-1; no clear D gene. Between the trimmed V and J ends, which lost 5 bases and 1 base, there was a span of 5 bases. The CDR3 loop spans 11 amino acids. From germline, CDR1 is SQVTM and CDR2 ANQGSEA. The CDR3 DNA is TGCAGCGTTAGACAGAACACTGAAGCTTTCTTT. It is translated as CSVRQNTEAFF.

A note on this clonotype: One junction end disagrees with the germline gene, perhaps due to a read error. This chain links TRBV6-1 with TRBJ2-7; 15 bases are a match to TRBD2. Germline-derived CDR1 and CDR2 are MNHNS and SASEGT. The CDR3 consists of 16 residues. The CDR3 reads CASSEGGLAGGPPLSF. Here the CDR3 DNA reads TGTGCCAGCAGTGAAGGAGGACTAGCGGGAGGGCCCCCGTTGTCTTTC.

The gene calls are TRBV2 and TRBJ1-2; D remains ambiguous. The CDR3 extends over 12 amino acids. From germline, CDR1 is SNHLY and CDR2 FYNNEI. V was pared by 4 bases and J by 8 bases, with 11 bases between. CDR3 region: CASSGQLGGYTF. In nucleotides, the CDR3 is TGTGCCAGCAGTGGACAATTGGGGGGCTACACCTTC.

Many counts were recorded for this clonotype. The chain has TRBV2 and TRBJ2-7; D is perhaps TRBD1 (6 bases). The germline gives CDR1 SNHLY, CDR2 FYNNEI. This CDR3 is built from 14 residues. Between the trimmed V and J ends, which lost 4 bases and 0 bases, there was a span of 10 bases. The CDR3 sequence is CASSVQGSSYEQYF. The CDR3 DNA follows: TGTGCCAGCAGTGTACAGGGAAGCTCCTACGAGCAGTACTTC.

This clonotype was recorded many times. The chain combines TRBV30 with TRBJ2-5, with 9 bases that match TRBD2. The CDR3 covers 13 residues. Germline-derived CDR1 and CDR2 are GTSNPN and SVGIG (reference sequence). The J segment lost 2 bases and the V segment lost 5 bases, leaving 3 bases of the junction unmatched. DNA of the CDR3: TGTGCCTGGCGGACTAGCGCACAAGAGACCCAGTACTTC. Its translation is CAWRTSAQETQYF.

This clonotype appeared a few times. CDR3 in amino acids: CASSFNSVSDTQYF. For the CDR3, the DNA is TGTGCCAGCAGCTTTAACAGCGTTTCAGATACGCAGTATTTT. This rearrangement joins TRBV5-5 to TRBJ2-3, with D unresolved. Germline V gene sequence: CDR1 SGHKS, CDR2 YYEKEE (reference sequence). This CDR3 has 14 amino acids. Deletions cut 2 bases from V and 4 bases from J, with 11 bases between.

In its sample, this clonotype was seen a few times. The J gene is TRBJ2-1, the V gene TRBV7-9; 10 bases line up with TRBD2. Germline V gene sequence: CDR1 SEHNR, CDR2 FQNEAQ (reference sequence). V shed 4 bases and J 3 bases; nucleotides not matched to a gene: 6. The CDR3 runs 16 residues. The CDR3 bases are TGTGCCAGCAGCTCGATAGCGGGAGGCCACTACAATGAGCAGTTCTTC. Protein: CASSSIAGGHYNEQFF. Full variable domain (remainder filled in from reference TRBV7-9 and TRBJ2-1): DTGVSQNPRHKITKRGQNVTFRCDPISEHNRLYWYRQTLGQGPEFLTYFQNEAQLEKSRLLSDRFSAERPKGSFSTLEIQRTEQGDSAMYLCASSSIAGGHYNEQFFGPGTRLTVL.

The chain is built from TRBV29-1 and TRBJ2-2; 7 bases fit TRBD1. CDR3 size: 13 residues. The germline CDR1 and CDR2 sequences are SQVTM and ANQGSEA. The CDR3 DNA is TGCAGTTACGGACAGGCGAACACCGGGGAGCTGTTTTTT. It is translated as CSYGQANTGELFF.

This clonotype has at least ten counts. The rearrangement joins TRBV3-1 to TRBJ1-1; D remains unclear. The ends were cut back, 4 bases at V and 1 base at J, with 13 bases in the middle. CDR1 and CDR2 (germline): LGHDT, YNNKEL (reference sequence). CDR3 length: 15 amino acids. CDR3 region: CASSPRGQANTEAFF. CDR3 DNA sequence: TGTGCCAGCAGCCCTCGTGGGCAGGCGAACACTGAAGCTTTCTTT.

V is TRBV20-1 and J is TRBJ2-3; D perhaps matches TRBD2 (6 bases). Germline CDR1 DFQATT, CDR2 SNEGSKA (reference sequence). The CDR3 has 13 residues. V dropped 7 bases and J dropped 0 bases, with 11 bases sitting between them. The CDR3 sequence is CSGGGESTDTQYF. The CDR3, as DNA: TGCAGTGGGGGCGGGGAGAGCACAGATACGCAGTATTTT.

Concerning this clonotype itself: Given a much more abundant clone one base away, this may be a read error. V is TRBV27 and J is TRBJ2-5, with unresolved D. Germline CDR1 reads MNHEY; CDR2 reads SMNVEV (reference sequence). The CDR3 runs 12 residues. In DNA, the CDR3 is TGTGGCAGCAGTTCCCCCCGGGAGACCCAGTACTTC. Residues: CGSSSPRETQYF.

This clonotype was observed a few times. The rearrangement uses TRBV5-1 and TRBJ2-1, with TRBD2 identical over 11 bases. This CDR3 has 17 amino acids. Per germline, CDR1 SGHRS and CDR2 YFSETQ. Trimming removed 2 bases from V and 3 bases from J; junction bases left unmatched: 7. Here the CDR3 DNA reads TGCGCCAGCAGCTTTTCGGGACTAGCGGAGAACTACAATGAGCAGTTCTTC. Translation: CASSFSGLAENYNEQFF.

This clonotype was recorded at least ten times. This chain connects TRBV18 to TRBJ2-7, with D maybe TRBD1 (6 bases). Germline V CDR1 and CDR2: KGHSH, LQKENI. This CDR3 spans 12 amino acids. Between the trimmed V and J ends, which lost 8 bases and 5 bases, there was a span of 13 bases. The CDR3 coding sequence is TGTGCCAGCACCGGGACATCAGACGAGCAGTACTTC. Residues: CASTGTSDEQYF.

Concerning this clonotype: It may be a read error: a sequence one base away is much more abundant. This chain links TRBV20-1 with TRBJ2-7; D call uncertain. The V gene's germline CDR1 is DFQATT and CDR2 SNEGSKA (reference sequence). V lost 4 bases to trimming and J lost 5 bases, with 21 bases between them. CDR3 size: 15 residues. CDR3 bases: TGCAGTGCTATACCACCCAGGTCCCGGTTGGACGAGCAGTACTTC. It translates to CSAIPPRSRLDEQYF.

This clonotype came up a few times. The chain couples TRBV6-2 or TRBV6-3 to TRBJ2-2; the match to TRBD1 covers 7 bases. Trimming at V came to 2 bases and at J to 2 bases, leaving 8 bases not matched to a gene. CDR1 and CDR2 from the germline V gene are MNHEY and SVGEGT. The CDR3 spans 17 residues. The CDR3 loop is CASSYVRGGLNTGELFF. The CDR3 nucleotides are TGTGCCAGCAGTTACGTCAGAGGGGGCCTTAACACCGGGGAGCTGTTTTTT.

The table lists this clonotype with a few counts. V usage is TRBV4-2 and J usage is TRBJ2-5; tentative D call: TRBD2 (6 bases). Germline V CDR1 and CDR2: LGHNA, YNFKEQ. CDR3 length: 17 amino acids. V lost 3 bases and J lost 2, with 19 bases in between. In nucleotides, the CDR3 is TGTGCCAGCAGCCAGGAACGACAAGGGACTTTACAAGAGACCCAGTACTTC. Its translation: CASSQERQGTLQETQYF.

The chain combines TRBV29-1 with TRBJ1-1; D perhaps matches TRBD1 (6 bases). The CDR3 has 16 residues. Trimming shortened V by 0 bases and J by 2 bases, and 16 bases separated the two germline ends. Germline V CDR1 and CDR2: SQVTM, ANQGSEA. The CDR3: CSVEDLQGQQNTEAFF. CDR3 DNA sequence: TGCAGCGTTGAAGATCTTCAAGGACAGCAAAACACTGAAGCTTTCTTT.

Written as DNA, the CDR3 is TGTGCCAGCAGTGAAGTACAGGGAGGAGAAGAGACCCAGTACTTC. Its protein product is CASSEVQGGEETQYF. The rearrangement joins TRBV6-1 to TRBJ2-5; D may be TRBD1 or TRBD2 (6 bases each). Germline CDR1 reads MNHNS; CDR2 reads SASEGT. V was pared by 1 base and J by 3 bases, with 12 bases between. CDR3 length equals 15 residues.

In its sample, this clonotype was seen once. With a much larger clone just one base away, this may be a read error. The chain combines TRBV5-1 with TRBJ2-7, with D possibly matching TRBD1 (5 bases). The germline V gene encodes CDR1 SGHRS and CDR2 YFSETQ. CDR3 length: 12 amino acids. CDR3 region: CASSPTGNEKYF. The CDR3 coding sequence is TGCGCCAGCAGCCCAACAGGAAACGAGAAGTACTTC.

This clonotype was counted at least ten times. The junction does not match germline at one end; this may be a read error. J is TRBJ2-7 and V is TRBV10-3; 8 bases match TRBD1. The CDR3 contains 11 residues. Per the germline V gene, CDR1 is ENHRY and CDR2 is SYGVKD. The CDR3 loop is CATWGQDRWSF. For the CDR3, the DNA is TGTGCCACCTGGGGACAGGATAGATGGTCTTTC.

This clonotype was observed at least ten times. The gene calls are TRBV7-8 and TRBJ2-1; TRBD1 might be the D (6 bases). Trimming stripped 4 bases from V and 1 base from J, with 14 bases between. This CDR3 is built from 16 residues. The V gene's germline CDR1 is SGHVS and CDR2 FQNEAQ. CDR3 loop: CASSSQGSASYNEQFF. The CDR3 coding sequence is TGTGCCAGCAGCTCTCAGGGGTCTGCGTCCTACAATGAGCAGTTCTTC.

This clonotype occurred many times. The V call is TRBV6-6, the J call TRBJ2-2; D unresolved. The germline V and J ends were trimmed by 2 bases and 0 bases, with 4 bases remaining between them. The CDR3 runs 14 residues. In germline, CDR1 is MNHNY, CDR2 SVGAGI (reference sequence). This CDR3 reads CASSYQTNTGELFF. The CDR3, as DNA: TGTGCCAGCAGTTACCAGACGAACACCGGGGAGCTGTTTTTT.

This clonotype was picked up many times. The CDR3 region has the DNA TGTGCCAGCAGCGGACCGGGCCGCGAGCAGTACTTC. This codes for CASSGPGREQYF. J is TRBJ2-7 and V is TRBV3-1; D gene unclear. Germline lookup yields CDR1 LGHDT and CDR2 YNNKEL (reference sequence). The CDR3 is 12 amino acids. The V end lost 5 bases, the J end lost 6 bases, and 11 bases lay between the germline ends.

Notes on this clonotype: A much larger clone is a single base away; this may be a read error. The V gene is TRBV13, the J gene TRBJ1-1; no clear D gene. The CDR3 has 13 amino acids. Germline V CDR1 and CDR2: PRHDT, FYEKMQ (reference sequence). CDR3 sequence (DNA): TGTGCCAGCAGATCCGGGCCACAGACCCACCCCCTCTTT. Encoded protein: CASRSGPQTHPLF.

This clonotype was picked up many times. This rearrangement joins TRBV20-1 to TRBJ2-7; no clear D gene. V lost 6 bases to trimming and J lost 5 bases, with 11 bases between them. CDR1 and CDR2 from the germline V gene are DFQATT and SNEGSKA (reference sequence). The CDR3 loop spans 11 amino acids. This chain's CDR3 is CSAPGPDEQYF. The CDR3 nucleotides are TGCAGTGCACCGGGTCCGGACGAGCAGTACTTC.

This clonotype was seen only a few times. V and J are TRBV3-1 and TRBJ1-4; no firm D call. The CDR3 spans 15 residues. V lost 1 base and J 7 bases, leaving 13 bases between the germline ends. Germline-derived CDR1 and CDR2 are LGHDT and YNNKEL (reference sequence). The CDR3 coding sequence is TGTGCCAGCAGCCAAGGCTATTCCCGTTCTGAAAAACTGTTTTTT. This translates into CASSQGYSRSEKLFF.

This clonotype was counted ten times or more. The V call is TRBV12-3 or TRBV12-4, the J call TRBJ2-6; 10 bases are shared with TRBD2. V trimming: 4 bases; J trimming: 0 bases; junction bases outside the gene matches: 15. There are 21 residues in the CDR3. This CDR3 is CASSSTLAGVSGSSGANVLTF. The CDR3 DNA is TGTGCCAGCAGTTCAACTCTAGCGGGAGTTTCTGGGAGCTCTGGGGCCAACGTCCTGACTTTC.

In its sample, this clonotype was seen a few times. V usage is TRBV7-2 and J usage is TRBJ1-2, with 11 bases lining up with TRBD1. Trimming at V came to 5 bases and at J to 1 base, leaving 6 bases not matched to a gene. This CDR3 has 16 amino acids. Germline loops: CDR1 SGHTA, CDR2 FQGNSA. CDR3 sequence (DNA): TGTGCCAGCAGCGAACGGACAGGGGGCTTTAACTATGGCTACACCTTC. Its protein is CASSERTGGFNYGYTF.

This chain uses TRBV6-6 with TRBJ2-5; 10 bases map to TRBD1. Germline trimming cut 4 bases from V and 0 bases from J; bases unmatched to any gene: 5. This CDR3 contains 16 residues. Germline loops: CDR1 MNHNY, CDR2 SVGAGI (reference sequence). This CDR3 reads CASSSGQGGYQETQYF. CDR3 nucleotide sequence: TGTGCCAGCAGTTCCGGACAGGGGGGGTACCAAGAGACCCAGTACTTC.